This T cell receptor beta chain was captured by sequencing in a study of vaccination and CD4 T cells after COVID-19. Notes on this clonotype: Its antigen is unidentified.

Indicated treatment: approximately nine-day PBMC culture with coronavirus spike peptide pools or control peptides (ViraFEST assay). The germline gives CDR1 SGHDT, CDR2 YYEEEE. V shed 4 bases, J shed 5 bases, and the junction held 5 bases outside the gene matches. CDR3 length: 14 amino acids. Sequenced with the Oncomine TCR Beta short-read assay was DNA taken from cultured CD4+ T cells. A single record per CDR3 protein comes from TCRdb applying MiXCR to the PCR reads. Counted here are some 21,000 distinct CDR3 sequences, less than 50% occurring once; the ten biggest clones make up around 14%. The specimen was cultured CD4+ T cells from blood. This receptor was taken from a human donor with COVID-19. The J gene is TRBJ1-1, the V gene TRBV5-6; 10 bases line up with TRBD1. The CDR3 DNA follows: TGTGCCAGCAGCAGTGACAGGGGGCTTACTGAAGCTTTCTTT. Translated: CASSSDRGLTEAFF.